The clone carrying this T cell receptor (beta chain) was counted between two and nine times. The sample comes from a study of response to subunit inactivated influenza vaccine. MiXCR, applied by TCRdb to the RT-PCR reads, yields one record per CDR3 protein. The sample carries 450,000 to 500,000 distinct CDR3 sequences, about a tenth recorded once. Deletions cut 2 bases from V and 3 bases from J, with 9 bases between. CDR1 is SGHDT, CDR2 YYEEEE, per germline. CDR3 length equals 14 residues. The sequence came from a man aged 45-60 years who received an inactivated influenza vaccine. The input for sequencing was PBMCs from blood, taken about 40 days after vaccination. The chain recombines TRBV5-6 with TRBJ1-5, with unresolved D. CDR3 region: CASSFGVANQPQHF. The DNA of the CDR3 is TGTGCCAGCAGCTTCGGGGTTGCCAATCAGCCCCAGCATTTT.